Each of the 18 T cell receptor beta chains below was sequenced from the same sample in a study of T cells after yellow fever vaccination. TCRdb independently ran MiXCR on the 5' RACE reads; one entry per CDR3 protein. The table lists some 320,000 distinct CDR3 sequences, 3.5% to 4.5% of them singletons. The sequencing here drew on PBMCs, taken 15 days after the yellow fever booster vaccination. The origin of the receptors is a man younger than 35 who received the YFV17D yellow fever vaccine.

This clonotype was picked up many times. The V and J genes are TRBV6-6 and TRBJ1-6, with D possibly being TRBD1 (5 bases). V shed 6 bases and J shed 11 bases, with 11 bases lying between them. The V gene's germline CDR1 is MNHNY and CDR2 SVGAGI (reference sequence). This CDR3 spans 12 amino acids. The CDR3 bases are TGTGCCAGCAGCCCAGGGCGTACACCCCTCCACTTT. It codes for CASSPGRTPLHF.

This clonotype was seen repeatedly, ten times or more. This chain uses TRBV5-6 with TRBJ1-6; maybe TRBD1 (5 bases). CDR1 is SGHDT, CDR2 YYEEEE, per germline. With 4 bases removed from V and 3 bases from J, the gap between germline ends came to 11 bases. CDR3 length: 15 residues. This CDR3 reads CASSVHGGYNSPLHF. The CDR3 DNA sequence: TGTGCCAGCAGCGTCCATGGGGGCTATAATTCACCCCTCCACTTT.

This chain links TRBV20-1 with TRBJ2-6; no firm D call. Germline V lookup: CDR1 DFQATT, CDR2 SNEGSKA (reference sequence). The CDR3 covers 13 residues. The V end was cut by 4 bases, the J end by 2 bases, with 6 bases between. CDR3 sequence: CSATVPGANVLTF. The CDR3 DNA is TGCAGTGCTACGGTCCCTGGGGCCAACGTCCTGACTTTC.

This chain links TRBV27 with TRBJ2-6; a possible D gene is TRBD1 (6 bases). Germline CDR1 reads MNHEY; CDR2 reads SMNVEV (reference sequence). V was clipped by 7 bases and J by 4 bases, with 17 bases between them. The CDR3 totals 16 residues. In nucleotides, the CDR3 is TGTGCCAGCACGGGTGTGGGGGCTAGGGGGGCCAACGTCCTGACTTTC. This sequence encodes CASTGVGARGANVLTF.

This clonotype was observed a handful of times. The chain has TRBV7-2 and TRBJ1-6; D call uncertain. Trimming left V 5 bases short and J 6 bases short, with 11 bases between. The CDR3 loop spans 14 amino acids. Germline CDR1 is SGHTA and CDR2 is FQGNSA. This CDR3 reads CASSPSDRNSPLHF. In nucleotides, the CDR3 is TGTGCCAGCAGCCCCTCCGACCGTAATTCACCCCTCCACTTT.

The chain is built from TRBV3-1 and TRBJ1-5, with no clear D. The CDR3 is 13 residues long. The germline CDR1 and CDR2 sequences are LGHDT and YNNKEL (reference sequence). V shed 5 bases and J shed 3 bases, with 8 bases lying between them. CDR3 nucleotides: TGTGCCAGCAGCTTAACCCCCAATCAGCCCCAGCATTTT. It yields the protein CASSLTPNQPQHF.

This clonotype was seen repeatedly, ten times or more. V usage is TRBV2 and J usage is TRBJ1-4; D is ambiguous. The germline gives CDR1 SNHLY, CDR2 FYNNEI. This CDR3 has 12 amino acids. Trimming removed 6 bases from V and 10 bases from J, with 12 bases in between. In DNA, the CDR3 is TGTGCCAGCAGACCATATTTATCAAAACTGTTTTTT. It translates to CASRPYLSKLFF.

The sample holds many counts of this clonotype. The chain combines TRBV27 with TRBJ1-2, with D unclear. The V and J ends lost 5 bases and 1 base respectively, with 11 bases between them. There are 14 residues in the CDR3. The germline V gene has CDR1 MNHEY and CDR2 SMNVEV (reference sequence). The CDR3 loop is CASSPLFSNYGYTF. CDR3 coding DNA: TGTGCCAGCAGTCCCCTTTTCAGTAACTATGGCTACACCTTC.

This clonotype was observed a few times. The V call is TRBV4-1, the J call TRBJ2-7; D is perhaps TRBD1 (7 bases). V lost 2 bases to trimming and J lost 3 bases, with 14 bases between them. The CDR3 has 15 amino acids. Germline V lookup: CDR1 MGHRA, CDR2 YSYEKL. This CDR3 reads CASSQQGGKGYEQYF. The CDR3 nucleotides read TGCGCCAGCAGCCAACAGGGGGGAAAAGGCTACGAGCAGTACTTC.

V gene TRBV5-5 combines with J gene TRBJ2-3; the D is unclear. V was trimmed by 2 bases and J by 4 bases, leaving 8 bases between them. Germline V lookup: CDR1 SGHKS, CDR2 YYEKEE (reference sequence). This CDR3 region has 13 residues. This CDR3 reads CASSFDGPDTQYF. The DNA of the CDR3 is TGTGCCAGCAGCTTCGACGGGCCAGATACGCAGTATTTT.

This clonotype was counted only a few times. The chain is built from TRBV7-2 and TRBJ1-6; D uncertain. In germline, CDR1 is SGHTA, CDR2 FQGNSA. Trimming removed 5 bases at V and 10 bases at J, with 12 bases between. The CDR3 consists of 13 residues. The CDR3 bases are TGTGCCAGCAGCGTGGACCTCGCCTCACCCCTCCACTTT. Amino acids: CASSVDLASPLHF.

This chain uses TRBV6-1 with TRBJ1-4; no definite D call. Trimming removed 4 bases at V and 8 bases at J, with 5 bases between. This CDR3 contains 11 residues. Germline CDR1 MNHNS, CDR2 SASEGT. The CDR3 is CASSVGEKLFF. CDR3 DNA: TGTGCCAGCAGTGTCGGCGAAAAACTGTTTTTT.

This clonotype was picked up many times. J is TRBJ2-2 and V is TRBV10-3, with D tentatively TRBD1 or TRBD2 (5 bases each). From germline, CDR1 is ENHRY and CDR2 SYGVKD. This CDR3 has 16 residues. Trimming removed 10 bases from V and 6 bases from J, with 24 bases in between. CDR3 in DNA: TGTGCCACCACTGGGGGACCATCAGAACAGGCCGGGGAGCTGTTTTTT. Its protein is CATTGGPSEQAGELFF.

CDR3 sequence reads: CASSHHRVTGELFF. The CDR3, as DNA: TGTGCCAGCAGTCATCATAGAGTAACCGGGGAGCTGTTTTTT. The rearrangement links TRBV6-2 or TRBV6-3 to TRBJ2-2, with D uncertain. The CDR3 spans 14 residues. V was cut by 5 bases and J by 5 bases, with 12 bases left in between. Germline V lookup: CDR1 MNHEY, CDR2 SVGEGT.

This clonotype has ten or more counts. CDR3 region: CASSLARTVNEQFF. CDR3 nucleotide sequence: TGTGCCAGCAGCTTAGCCAGAACTGTCAATGAGCAGTTCTTC. The chain combines TRBV7-2 with TRBJ2-1, with D unclear. This CDR3 contains 14 residues. V lost 0 bases to trimming and J lost 6 bases, with 9 bases between them. Looked up from germline, CDR1 is SGHTA and CDR2 is FQGNSA.

This clonotype showed up just a few times. The chain is built from TRBV6-1 and TRBJ1-2; D unresolved. V lost 2 bases and J lost 8, with 12 bases in between. Germline CDR1 is MNHNS and CDR2 is SASEGT. The CDR3 has 13 amino acids. For the CDR3, the DNA is TGTGCCAGCAGTGAAAACCCCGCCCGCGGCTACACCTTC. Protein: CASSENPARGYTF.

This clonotype was seen at least ten times. The chain employs TRBV7-6 and TRBJ2-7, with D possibly TRBD2 on 5 matching bases. Trimming cost V 1 base and J 6 bases, with 7 bases left between them. There are 12 residues in the CDR3. The germline V gene encodes CDR1 SGHVS and CDR2 FNYEAQ. This chain's CDR3 is CASSLGGSEQYF. In DNA, the CDR3 is TGTGCCAGCAGCTTAGGTGGGAGCGAGCAGTACTTC.

This clonotype was seen a few times. The chain combines TRBV4-3 with TRBJ1-2; a weak D match, TRBD1 (5 bases). V was clipped by 4 bases and J by 8 bases, with 23 bases between them. Germline V gene sequence: CDR1 LGHNA, CDR2 YSLEER. This CDR3 is built from 16 residues. This chain's CDR3 is CASSLTGSGGKDGYTF. The CDR3, as DNA: TGCGCCAGCAGCCTTACGGGGAGCGGGGGGAAGGACGGCTACACCTTC.